These T cell receptor beta chains were read from a single sample in a study of T-cell memory formation after mild COVID-19. MiXCR, run by TCRdb on the 5' RACE reads, gives a single entry per CDR3 protein. The sample has under 700,000 distinct CDR3 sequences, approximately 20% seen once. The sample comprised PBMCs or a T cell subset sorted from them (not recorded which). The source is an adult woman who had mild COVID-19 (a few samples of this study predate the infection). Cell type and time point are not known. The CDR3 runs from the conserved cysteine through the conserved F or W. D genes are given only for firm matches. The listing skips clone size in some rows; elsewhere it reads once, few, many or a size class.

TGTGCCAGCAGCCCGGGGGTCCTAAACACCGGGGAGCTGTTTTTT,CASSPGVLNTGELFF,-,many,TRBV9,TRBJ2-2
TGCGCCAGCAGCGGGGACTCCCTTTCCTACGAGCAGTACTTC,CASSGDSLSYEQYF,-,-,TRBV5-1,TRBJ2-7
TGCAGTGCTAGAGATCAGGGAAGAACACCTACGCAGTATTTT,CSARDQGRTPTQYF,-,-,TRBV20-1,TRBJ2-3
TGTGCCAGCAGCCAAGAATCCAGGGCACGGGCCTACGAGCAGTACTTC,CASSQESRARAYEQYF,-,few,TRBV4-2,TRBJ2-7
TGCAGTGCTAGAGCCTCCTTATCTCGTGGCGGGGAGCTGTTTTTT,CSARASLSRGGELFF,-,-,TRBV20-1,TRBJ2-2
TGTGCCAGCAGCTTAGTGTCAGGTCAAGAGACCCAGTACTTC,CASSLVSGQETQYF,-,few,TRBV7-9,TRBJ2-5
TGTGCCAGCAGCCGACTTAATCCTTGGCAGGGGACCGCCTATGGCTACACCTTC,CASSRLNPWQGTAYGYTF,-,-,TRBV7-9,TRBJ1-2
TGCAGTGCTCCAAACGACCTGGGACTAGCGGGAGTTGGGTACAATGAGCAGTTCTTC,CSAPNDLGLAGVGYNEQFF,TRBD2,few,TRBV20-1,TRBJ2-1
TGTGCCAGCGGGGTGACTTCAGGGTTCGGCAAAAACATTCAGTACTTC,CASGVTSGFGKNIQYF,-,few,TRBV2,TRBJ2-4
TGTGCCAGCAGCAAACTCGCGGGAGGGCCGTATGAGCAGTTCTTC,CASSKLAGGPYEQFF,-,-,TRBV21-1,TRBJ2-1
TGTGCCAGCAGCCAGACAACAACACTAAAAAACATTCAGTACTTC,CASSQTTTLKNIQYF,-,few,TRBV3-1,TRBJ2-4
TGCAGCGTTGTATCCGCTAGCGGGGGATACAATGAGCAGTTCTTC,CSVVSASGGYNEQFF,TRBD2,-,TRBV29-1,TRBJ2-1
TGTGCCAGCAGCCAAGAAGAGCTGTGGGGGGTATCAGATACGCAGTATTTT,CASSQEELWGVSDTQYF,-,-,TRBV3-1,TRBJ2-3
TGCAGCGTTGAAAAAGAAGAGACCCAGTACTTC,CSVEKEETQYF,-,-,TRBV29-1,TRBJ2-5
TGTGCCAGCAAAGTCAGCAATGAGCAGTTCTTC,CASKVSNEQFF,-,few,TRBV7-2,TRBJ2-1
TGCGCCAGCAGCCAAAACCGGGACCCCCCAGATACGCAGTATTTT,CASSQNRDPPDTQYF,-,-,TRBV4-1,TRBJ2-3
TGTGCCAGCAGCTACGGAACCACCGGGGAGCTGTTTTTT,CASSYGTTGELFF,-,few,TRBV3-1,TRBJ2-2
TGTGCCAGCAGCCCAACCGCAGGGGCGCCCGCTGAAGCTTTCTTT,CASSPTAGAPAEAFF,-,-,TRBV27,TRBJ1-1
TGTGCCAGCAGCTCCAGCCGGCGGGGGTCTGAGTATGGCTACACCTTC,CASSSSRRGSEYGYTF,-,-,TRBV7-9,TRBJ1-2
TGCGCCAGCAGCACAGGGATGGAGACCCAGTACTTC,CASSTGMETQYF,-,many,TRBV5-1,TRBJ2-5
TGTGCCAGCTGCCCCCGTAAGAGGCGTCAGCCCCAGCATTTT,CASCPRKRRQPQHF,-,-,TRBV5-4,TRBJ1-5
TGTGCCAGCAGCTTTCCCAGCGGGGTTAGCACAGATACGCAGTATTTT,CASSFPSGVSTDTQYF,TRBD2,-,TRBV5-4,TRBJ2-3
TGTGCCAGCAGTGAATCAGACGGACGGATGAACACTGAAGCTTTCTTT,CASSESDGRMNTEAFF,-,-,TRBV2,TRBJ1-1
TGTGCCAGCGAGGGACAGGGTTTCGGGAACGAGCAGTACTTC,CASEGQGFGNEQYF,TRBD1,few,TRBV25-1,TRBJ2-7
TGCGCCAGCAGCCAAGTTTCAGGGGGTCGGGCACCCCTCCACTTT,CASSQVSGGRAPLHF,TRBD1,-,TRBV4-1,TRBJ1-6
TGCGCCAGCAGCTCCGGGACCTTCCCGAGCACAGATACGCAGTATTTT,CASSSGTFPSTDTQYF,-,-,TRBV5-1,TRBJ2-3
TGTGCCAGCAGCTTAGTAACCCTAGCGGGGGGGCGACGATTCAATGAGCAGTTCTTC,CASSLVTLAGGRRFNEQFF,TRBD2,few,TRBV7-6,TRBJ2-1
TGTGCCAGCAGCGAGAGCCATGAGCAGTTCTTC,CASSESHEQFF,-,-,TRBV11-3,TRBJ2-1
TGCGCCAGCAGCTTGGACAGGGCCACCGGGGAGCTGTTTTTT,CASSLDRATGELFF,-,few,TRBV5-1,TRBJ2-2
TGTGCCAGCTCCGGGCACAGTAAGGCCTCCTACGAGCAGTACTTC,CASSGHSKASYEQYF,-,-,TRBV27,TRBJ2-7
TGCGCCAGCTCTCCCTCCGGGCCACGGCTCTATCAGCCCCAGCATTTT,CASSPSGPRLYQPQHF,-,few,TRBV10-2,TRBJ1-5
TGTGCCAGCTCACCGGCAGGGGTTCAGCCCCAGCATTTT,CASSPAGVQPQHF,-,-,TRBV18,TRBJ1-5
TGTGCCAGCAGCCAAGATCATACAGGGGCAGGGGCTGAAGCTTTCTTT,CASSQDHTGAGAEAFF,TRBD1,many,TRBV4-2,TRBJ1-1
TGCAGTGCTAGAGAGTGGGTAGATGGGAATGAGCAGTTCTTC,CSAREWVDGNEQFF,-,-,TRBV20-1,TRBJ2-1
TGTGCCAGCAGCTTAGTCCGAAAAACTAGCGGGCCCCGACGGGAAACCGGGGAGCTGTTTTTT,CASSLVRKTSGPRRETGELFF,TRBD2,-,TRBV7-9,TRBJ2-2
TGCAGCGTTGAACTTCTGGACCGGGACAGGGGGAACGAGCAGTACTTC,CSVELLDRDRGNEQYF,TRBD1,few,TRBV29-1,TRBJ2-7
TGCGCCAGCAGTCCTGGACTAGCCCGGACAGTCAATCAGCCCCAGCATTTT,CASSPGLARTVNQPQHF,-,-,TRBV23-1,TRBJ1-5
TGTGCCAGCAGGGAGCATCATGAGCAGTTCTTC,CASREHHEQFF,-,-,TRBV12-3/TRBV12-4,TRBJ2-1